This record concerns one T cell receptor beta chain sequence. The sample originates from a study of shared clonotypes between healthy human individuals. V lost 1 base and J lost 5, with 17 bases in between. Germline V CDR1 and CDR2: KGHSH, LQKENI. The CDR3 runs to 16 residues. Sequencing used immunoSEQ multiplex PCR; TCRdb keeps in-frame clones, though not all of them. The sample yields 1,400,000 or so clones, approximately 98.5% seen once. The V and J genes are TRBV18 and TRBJ1-1, with a tentative D call TRBD1 (5 bases). Sequences were obtained from naive CD4+ T cells sorted from blood. Noted subset: CD45RA+ positively selected. The source of this sequence is a man aged 30 to 39 in good health. The CDR3 protein is CASSPRRQGRGTEAFF. The CDR3 DNA is TGTGCCAGCTCACCACGTCGTCAGGGCAGAGGGACTGAAGCTTTCTTT.